The clone carrying this T cell receptor (beta chain) was seen at least ten times. Its antigen is not known. The data derive from a study of T cells in Graves' hyperthyroidism and ophthalmopathy. Study-level findings and limits: Blood also contained most expanded thyroid clonotypes above 0.001. Ophthalmopathy and stable hyperthyroidism were separated by a 13 V-J model.

Across 18 months, stable Graves' hyperthyroidism was marked by no progression to ophthalmopathy. Amplification of TCR beta CDR3 regions was performed using RNA transcripts as template. The primer set for the first-round RT-PCR of the TCR CDR3 was HTBI. Using its own MiXCR run on the multiplex PCR reads, TCRdb lists one record per CDR3 protein. This sample has about 500,000 distinct CDR3 sequences, with approximately 15% found just once. The CDR3 extends over 13 amino acids. V lost 0 bases and J 3 bases, leaving 5 bases between the germline ends. Germline CDR1 is SGHNT and CDR2 is YENEEA. The chain uses TRBV11-3 and TRBJ1-1; no firm D call. The TCR was taken from a woman aged 18-35 years with Graves' hyperthyroidism. The sample taken for sequencing was blood. CDR3 in DNA: TGTGCCAGCAGCTTAGACTCCTACACTGAAGCTTTCTTT. Protein sequence: CASSLDSYTEAFF.